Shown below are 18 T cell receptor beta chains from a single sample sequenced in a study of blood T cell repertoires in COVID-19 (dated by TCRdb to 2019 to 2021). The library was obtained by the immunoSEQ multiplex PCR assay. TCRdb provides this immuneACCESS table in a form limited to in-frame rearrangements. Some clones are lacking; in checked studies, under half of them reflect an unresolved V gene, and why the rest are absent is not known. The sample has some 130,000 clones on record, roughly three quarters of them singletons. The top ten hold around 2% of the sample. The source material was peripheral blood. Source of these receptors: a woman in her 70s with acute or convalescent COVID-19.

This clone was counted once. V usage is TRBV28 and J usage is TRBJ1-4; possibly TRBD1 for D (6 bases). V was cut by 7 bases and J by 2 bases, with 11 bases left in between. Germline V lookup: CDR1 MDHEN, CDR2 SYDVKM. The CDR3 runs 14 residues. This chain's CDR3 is CASTEGGTNEKLFF. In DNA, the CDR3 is TGTGCCAGCACGGAGGGGGGGACTAATGAAAAACTGTTTTTT.

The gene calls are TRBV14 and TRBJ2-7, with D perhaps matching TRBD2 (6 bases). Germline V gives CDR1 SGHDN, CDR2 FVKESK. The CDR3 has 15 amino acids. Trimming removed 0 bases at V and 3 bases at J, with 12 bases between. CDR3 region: CASSQDWGRNYEQYF. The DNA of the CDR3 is TGTGCCAGCAGCCAAGATTGGGGGAGGAACTACGAGCAGTACTTC.

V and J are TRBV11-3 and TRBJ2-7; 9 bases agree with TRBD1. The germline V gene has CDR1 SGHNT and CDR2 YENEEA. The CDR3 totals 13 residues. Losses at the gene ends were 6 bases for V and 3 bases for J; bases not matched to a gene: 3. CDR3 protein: CASSRTGDYEQYF. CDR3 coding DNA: TGTGCCAGCAGTCGGACAGGGGACTACGAGCAGTACTTC.

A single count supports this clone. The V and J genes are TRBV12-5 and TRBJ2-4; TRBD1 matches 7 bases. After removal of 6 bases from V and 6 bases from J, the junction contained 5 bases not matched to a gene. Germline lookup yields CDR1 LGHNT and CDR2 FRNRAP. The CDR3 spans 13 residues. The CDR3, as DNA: TGTGCTAGTGGCGACACAGGGGTAAACATTCAGTACTTC. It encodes CASGDTGVNIQYF. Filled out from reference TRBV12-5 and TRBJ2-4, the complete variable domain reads DARVTQTPRHKVTEMGQEVTMRCQPILGHNTVFWYRQTMMQGLELLAYFRNRAPLDDSGMPKDRFSAEMPDATLATLKIQPSEPRDSAVYFCASGDTGVNIQYFGAGTRLSVL.

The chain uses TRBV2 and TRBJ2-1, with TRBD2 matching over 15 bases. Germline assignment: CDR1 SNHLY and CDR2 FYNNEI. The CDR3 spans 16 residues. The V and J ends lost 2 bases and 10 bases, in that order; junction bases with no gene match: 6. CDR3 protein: CASSESGLAGGYEQFF. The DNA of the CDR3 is TGTGCCAGCAGTGAATCCGGACTAGCGGGGGGGTACGAGCAGTTCTTC. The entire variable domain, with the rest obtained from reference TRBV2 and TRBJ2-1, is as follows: EPEVTQTPSHQVTQMGQEVILRCVPISNHLYFYWYRQILGQKVEFLVSFYNNEISEKSEIFDDQFSVERPDGSNFTLKIRSTKLEDSAMYFCASSESGLAGGYEQFFGPGTRLTVL.

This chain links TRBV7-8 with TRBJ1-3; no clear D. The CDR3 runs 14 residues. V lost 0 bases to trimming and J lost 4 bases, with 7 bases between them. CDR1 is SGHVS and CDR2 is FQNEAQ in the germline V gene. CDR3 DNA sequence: TGTGCCAGCAGCTTAGCGACTAAAGGAAACACCATATATTTT. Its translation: CASSLATKGNTIYF.

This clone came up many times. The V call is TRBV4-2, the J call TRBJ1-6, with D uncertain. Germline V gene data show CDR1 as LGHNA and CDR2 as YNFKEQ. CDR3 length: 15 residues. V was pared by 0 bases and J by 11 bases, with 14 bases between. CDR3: CASSQESPTSAPLHF. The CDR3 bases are TGTGCCAGCAGCCAAGAATCGCCGACATCAGCACCCCTCCACTTT.

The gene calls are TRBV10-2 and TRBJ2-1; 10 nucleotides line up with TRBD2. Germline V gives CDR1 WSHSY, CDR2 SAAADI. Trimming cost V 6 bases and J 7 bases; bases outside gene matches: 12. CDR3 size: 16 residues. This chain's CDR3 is CASRTGLAGVYNEQFF. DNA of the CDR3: TGCGCCAGCAGGACGGGGCTAGCGGGAGTTTATAATGAGCAGTTCTTC.

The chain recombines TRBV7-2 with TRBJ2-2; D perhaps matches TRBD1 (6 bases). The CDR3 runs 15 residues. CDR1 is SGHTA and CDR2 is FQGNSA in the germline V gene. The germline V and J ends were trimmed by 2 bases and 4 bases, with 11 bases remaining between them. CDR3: CASSLLATGTGELFF. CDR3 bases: TGTGCCAGCAGCTTATTGGCGACAGGCACCGGGGAGCTGTTTTTT.

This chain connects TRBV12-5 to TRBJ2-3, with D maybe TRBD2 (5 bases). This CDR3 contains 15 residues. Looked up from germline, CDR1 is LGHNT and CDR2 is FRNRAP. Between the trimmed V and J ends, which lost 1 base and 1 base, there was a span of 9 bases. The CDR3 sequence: CASGLGRPRTDTQYF. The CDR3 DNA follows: TGTGCTAGTGGTTTGGGGAGGCCCCGCACAGATACGCAGTATTTT.

The CDR3 DNA sequence: TGTGCCAGCAGTTCCGCCGGGACAGGCTACACAGATACGCAGTATTTT. This translates into CASSSAGTGYTDTQYF. This chain connects TRBV27 to TRBJ2-3, with 8 bases lining up with TRBD1. In germline, CDR1 is MNHEY, CDR2 SMNVEV (reference sequence). This CDR3 contains 16 residues. Germline trimming cut 4 bases from V and 2 bases from J; bases unmatched to any gene: 8.

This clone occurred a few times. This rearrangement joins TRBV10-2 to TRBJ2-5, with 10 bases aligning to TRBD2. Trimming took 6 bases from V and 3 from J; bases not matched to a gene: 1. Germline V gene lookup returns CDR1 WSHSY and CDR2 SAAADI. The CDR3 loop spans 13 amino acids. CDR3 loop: CASRLAGEETQYF. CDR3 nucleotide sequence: TGCGCCAGCAGGCTAGCGGGAGAAGAGACCCAGTACTTC.

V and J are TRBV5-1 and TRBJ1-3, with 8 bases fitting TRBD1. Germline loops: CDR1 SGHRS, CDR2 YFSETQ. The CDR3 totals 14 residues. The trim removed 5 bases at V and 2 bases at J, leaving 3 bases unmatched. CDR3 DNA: TGCGCCAGCAGTTCACAGGGGGCTGGAAACACCATATATTTT. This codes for CASSSQGAGNTIYF.

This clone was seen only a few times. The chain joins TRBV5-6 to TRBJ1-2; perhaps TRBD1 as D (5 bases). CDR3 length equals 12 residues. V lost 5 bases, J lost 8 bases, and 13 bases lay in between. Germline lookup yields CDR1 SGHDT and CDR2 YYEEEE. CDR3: CASRLIDRGYTF. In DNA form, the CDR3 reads TGTGCCAGCAGGTTAATCGACAGAGGCTACACCTTC.

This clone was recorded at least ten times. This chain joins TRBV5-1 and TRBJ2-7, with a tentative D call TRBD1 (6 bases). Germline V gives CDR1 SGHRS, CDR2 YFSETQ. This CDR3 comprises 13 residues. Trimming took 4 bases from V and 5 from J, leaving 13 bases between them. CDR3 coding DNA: TGCGCCAGCAGCGGGGCAGGGGCCCACGAGCAGTACTTC. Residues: CASSGAGAHEQYF.

CDR3: CAWSVASSGGYTF. The DNA for the CDR3 is TGTGCCTGGAGTGTAGCCAGCAGCGGCGGCTACACCTTC. The V and J genes are TRBV30 and TRBJ1-2; D unclear. V was cut by 0 bases and J by 8 bases, with 13 bases left in between. In germline, CDR1 is GTSNPN, CDR2 SVGIG (reference sequence). The CDR3 extends over 13 amino acids.

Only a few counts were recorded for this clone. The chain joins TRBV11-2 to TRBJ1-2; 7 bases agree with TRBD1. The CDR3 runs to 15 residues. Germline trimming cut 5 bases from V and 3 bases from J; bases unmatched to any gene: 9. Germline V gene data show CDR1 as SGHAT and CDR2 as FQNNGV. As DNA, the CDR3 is TGTGCCAGCAGCGATCATACAGGGGCGGACTATGGCTACACCTTC. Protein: CASSDHTGADYGYTF.

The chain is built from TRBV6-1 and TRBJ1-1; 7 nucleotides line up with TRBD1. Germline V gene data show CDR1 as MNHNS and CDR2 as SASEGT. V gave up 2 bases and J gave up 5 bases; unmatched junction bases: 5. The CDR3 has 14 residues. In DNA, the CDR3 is TGTGCCAGCAGTGAATGGCAGGGGGGAACTGAAGCTTTCTTT. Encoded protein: CASSEWQGGTEAFF.